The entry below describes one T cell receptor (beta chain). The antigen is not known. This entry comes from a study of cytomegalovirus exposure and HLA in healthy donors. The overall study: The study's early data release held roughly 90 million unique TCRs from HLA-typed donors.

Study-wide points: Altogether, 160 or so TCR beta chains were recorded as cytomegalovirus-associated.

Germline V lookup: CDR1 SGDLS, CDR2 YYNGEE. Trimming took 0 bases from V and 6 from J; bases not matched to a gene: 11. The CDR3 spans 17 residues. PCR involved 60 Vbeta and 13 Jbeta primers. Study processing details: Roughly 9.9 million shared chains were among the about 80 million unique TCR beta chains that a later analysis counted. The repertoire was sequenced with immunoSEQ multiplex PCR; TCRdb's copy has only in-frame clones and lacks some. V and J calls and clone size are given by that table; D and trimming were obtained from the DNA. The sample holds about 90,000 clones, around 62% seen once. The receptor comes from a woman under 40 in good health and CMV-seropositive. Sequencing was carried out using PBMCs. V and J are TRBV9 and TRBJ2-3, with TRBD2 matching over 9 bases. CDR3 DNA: TGTGCCAGCAGCGTAGGAAGCGGGGGGACGATGGGGGATACGCAGTATTTT. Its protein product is CASSVGSGGTMGDTQYF.